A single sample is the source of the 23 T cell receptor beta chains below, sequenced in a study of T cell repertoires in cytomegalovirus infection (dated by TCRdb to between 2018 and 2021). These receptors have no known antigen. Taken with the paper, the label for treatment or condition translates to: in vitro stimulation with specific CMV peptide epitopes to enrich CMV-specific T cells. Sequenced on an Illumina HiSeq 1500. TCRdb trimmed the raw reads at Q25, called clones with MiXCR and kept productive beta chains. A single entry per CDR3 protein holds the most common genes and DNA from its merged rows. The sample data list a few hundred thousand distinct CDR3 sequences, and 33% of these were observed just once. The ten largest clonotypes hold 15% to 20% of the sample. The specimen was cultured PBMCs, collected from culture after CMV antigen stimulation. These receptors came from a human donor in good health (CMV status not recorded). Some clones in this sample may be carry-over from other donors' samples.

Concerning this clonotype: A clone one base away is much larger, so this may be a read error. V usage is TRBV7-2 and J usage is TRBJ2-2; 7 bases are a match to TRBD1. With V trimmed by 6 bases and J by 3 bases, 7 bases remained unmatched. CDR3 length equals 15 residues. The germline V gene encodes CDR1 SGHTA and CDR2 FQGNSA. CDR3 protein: CASSRDSLDTGELFF. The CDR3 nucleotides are TGTGCCAGCAGTCGGGACAGCTTGGACACCGGGGAGCTGTTTTTT.

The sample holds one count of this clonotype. The CDR3 DNA is TGCAGCGTTGAAGTAAGGGGAGGGGAGACCCAGTACTTC. Translation: CSVEVRGGETQYF. This chain uses TRBV29-1 with TRBJ2-5, with 7 nucleotides matching TRBD2. This CDR3 contains 13 residues. Germline loops: CDR1 SQVTM, CDR2 ANQGSEA. V trimming: 1 base; J trimming: 5 bases; junction bases outside the gene matches: 4.

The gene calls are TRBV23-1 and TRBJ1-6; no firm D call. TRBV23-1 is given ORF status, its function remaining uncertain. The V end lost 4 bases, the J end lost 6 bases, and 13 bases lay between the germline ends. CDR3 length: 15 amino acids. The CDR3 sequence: CASSLCVGTNSPLHF. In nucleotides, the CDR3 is TGCGCCAGCAGTCTCTGCGTGGGCACTAATTCACCCCTCCACTTT.

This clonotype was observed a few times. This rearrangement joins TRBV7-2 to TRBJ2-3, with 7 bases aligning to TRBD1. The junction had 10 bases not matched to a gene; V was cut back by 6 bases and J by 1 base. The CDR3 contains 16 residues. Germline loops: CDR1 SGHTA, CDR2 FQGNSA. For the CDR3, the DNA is TGTGCCAGCAGTGTAACCGGGACAGCCCGCACAGATACGCAGTATTTT. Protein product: CASSVTGTARTDTQYF. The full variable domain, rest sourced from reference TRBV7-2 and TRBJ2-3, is GAGVSQSPSNKVTEKGKDVELRCDPISGHTALYWYRQSLGQGLEFLIYFQGNSAPDKSGLPSDRFSAERTGGSVSTLTIQRTQQEDSAVYLCASSVTGTARTDTQYFGPGTRLTVL.

The CDR3: CASSPRNLVVTEAFF. For the CDR3, the DNA is TGTGCCAGCTCACCACGGAACCTGGTGGTCACTGAAGCTTTCTTT. The J gene is TRBJ1-1, the V gene TRBV18; D remains ambiguous. Germline V lookup: CDR1 KGHSH, CDR2 LQKENI. The length of the CDR3 is 15 residues. Trimming removed 1 base from V and 4 bases from J, with 13 bases in between.

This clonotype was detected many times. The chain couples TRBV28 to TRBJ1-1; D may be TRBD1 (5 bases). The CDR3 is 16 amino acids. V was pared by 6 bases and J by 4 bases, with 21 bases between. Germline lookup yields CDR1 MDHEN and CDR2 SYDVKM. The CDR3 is CASRPPSQGRSTEAFF. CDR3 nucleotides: TGTGCCAGCAGACCCCCTTCCCAGGGCAGGAGCACTGAAGCTTTCTTT.

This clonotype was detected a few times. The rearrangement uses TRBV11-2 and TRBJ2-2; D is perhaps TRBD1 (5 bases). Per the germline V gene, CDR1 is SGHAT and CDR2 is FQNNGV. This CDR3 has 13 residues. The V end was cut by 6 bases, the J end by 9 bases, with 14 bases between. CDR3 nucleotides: TGTGCCAGCAGGGACAAAATTCGTAGGGAGCTGTTTTTT. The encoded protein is CASRDKIRRELFF.

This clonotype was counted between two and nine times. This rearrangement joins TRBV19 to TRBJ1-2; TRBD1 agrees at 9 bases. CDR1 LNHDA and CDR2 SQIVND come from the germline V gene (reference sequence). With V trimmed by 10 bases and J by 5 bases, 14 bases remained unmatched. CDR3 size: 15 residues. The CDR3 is CATKPNRGLEYGYTF. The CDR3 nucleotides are TGTGCCACAAAGCCCAACAGGGGGCTGGAATATGGCTACACCTTC.

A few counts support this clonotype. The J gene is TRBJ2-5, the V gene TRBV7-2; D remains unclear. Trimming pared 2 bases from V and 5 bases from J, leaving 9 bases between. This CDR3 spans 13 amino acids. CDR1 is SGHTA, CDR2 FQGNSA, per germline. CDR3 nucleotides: TGTGCCAGCAGCTTACTGATAAGGGAGACCCAGTACTTC. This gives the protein CASSLLIRETQYF.

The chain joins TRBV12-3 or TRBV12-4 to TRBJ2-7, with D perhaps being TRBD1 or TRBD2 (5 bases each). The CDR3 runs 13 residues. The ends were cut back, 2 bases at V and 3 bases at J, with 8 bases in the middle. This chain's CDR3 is CASSLMGDYEQYF. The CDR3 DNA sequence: TGTGCCAGCAGTTTAATGGGGGACTACGAGCAGTACTTC.

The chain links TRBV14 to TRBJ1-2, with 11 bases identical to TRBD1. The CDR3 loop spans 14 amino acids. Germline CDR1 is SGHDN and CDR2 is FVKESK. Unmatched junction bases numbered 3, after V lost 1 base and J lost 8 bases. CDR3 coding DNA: TGTGCCAGCAGCCAAGTCGGACAGGGGGCCGGCTACACCTTC. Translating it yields CASSQVGQGAGYTF.

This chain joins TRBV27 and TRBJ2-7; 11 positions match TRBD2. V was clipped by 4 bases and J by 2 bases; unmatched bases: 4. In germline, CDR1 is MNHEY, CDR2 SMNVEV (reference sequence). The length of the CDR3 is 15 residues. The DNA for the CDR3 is TGTGCCAGCAGTTCTAGCGGGAGGCAAACCTACGAGCAGTACTTC. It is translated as CASSSSGRQTYEQYF.

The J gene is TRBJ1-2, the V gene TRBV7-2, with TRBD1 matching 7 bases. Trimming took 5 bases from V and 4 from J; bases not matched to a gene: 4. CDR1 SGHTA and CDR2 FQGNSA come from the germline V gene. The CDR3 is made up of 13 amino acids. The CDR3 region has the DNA TGTGCCAGCAGCGGGGGACAGAGCTATGGCTACACCTTC. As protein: CASSGGQSYGYTF.

DNA for the CDR3: TGTGCCAGCAGCATCCCCGAAGGAGGTAACACTGAAGCTTTCTTT. Protein sequence: CASSIPEGGNTEAFF. The chain carries TRBV5-4 and TRBJ1-1; no clear D gene. The CDR3 is 15 residues long. The germline V gene has CDR1 SGHNT and CDR2 YYREEE (reference sequence). V was pared by 4 bases and J by 2 bases, with 15 bases between. The full variable domain, its missing parts supplied by reference TRBV5-4 and TRBJ1-1, is ETGVTQSPTHLIKTRGQQVTLRCSSQSGHNTVSWYQQALGQGPQFIFQYYREEENGRGNFPPRFSGLQFPNYSSELNVNALELDDSALYLCASSIPEGGNTEAFFGQGTRLTVV.

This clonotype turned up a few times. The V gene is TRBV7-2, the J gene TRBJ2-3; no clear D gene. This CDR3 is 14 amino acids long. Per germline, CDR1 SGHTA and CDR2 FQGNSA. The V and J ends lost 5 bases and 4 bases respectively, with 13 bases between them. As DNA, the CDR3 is TGTGCCAGCAGCCCCCCCTTGAACGCAGATACGCAGTATTTT. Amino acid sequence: CASSPPLNADTQYF.

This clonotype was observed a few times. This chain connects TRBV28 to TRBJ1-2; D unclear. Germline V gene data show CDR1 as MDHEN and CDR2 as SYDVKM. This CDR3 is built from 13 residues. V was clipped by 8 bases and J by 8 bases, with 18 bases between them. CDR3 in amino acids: CASGTTTSSGYTF. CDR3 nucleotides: TGTGCCAGCGGCACGACCACGTCAAGCGGCTACACCTTC.

CDR3 bases: TGTGCCAGCAGGGCCGGGACTAGCGGGAGAACCGGGGAGCTGTTTTTT. It encodes CASRAGTSGRTGELFF. The genes are TRBV6-2 or TRBV6-3 and TRBJ2-2; 14 bases agree with TRBD2. The ends lost 6 bases at V and 5 bases at J; junction bases unmatched: 5. Germline lookup yields CDR1 MNHEY and CDR2 SVGEGT. This CDR3 is 16 amino acids long.

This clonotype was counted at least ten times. Here the CDR3 DNA reads TGTGCCAGCAAAAGTTTATTTGGAGGGGGAGTGGGCAATCAGCCCCAGCATTTT. The encoded protein is CASKSLFGGGVGNQPQHF. The chain couples TRBV27 to TRBJ1-5; D possibly corresponds to TRBD1 (6 bases). The CDR3 runs 18 residues. From germline, CDR1 is MNHEY and CDR2 SMNVEV (reference sequence). V dropped 7 bases and J dropped 2 bases, with 24 bases sitting between them.

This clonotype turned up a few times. CDR3 amino acids: CASSPLSQETQYF. DNA of the CDR3: TGTGCCAGCAGTCCCCTGTCTCAAGAGACCCAGTACTTC. The V gene is TRBV11-2, the J gene TRBJ2-5; no reliable D call. Germline loops: CDR1 SGHAT, CDR2 FQNNGV. The CDR3 covers 13 residues. The V end lost 6 bases, the J end lost 2 bases, and 10 bases lay between the germline ends.

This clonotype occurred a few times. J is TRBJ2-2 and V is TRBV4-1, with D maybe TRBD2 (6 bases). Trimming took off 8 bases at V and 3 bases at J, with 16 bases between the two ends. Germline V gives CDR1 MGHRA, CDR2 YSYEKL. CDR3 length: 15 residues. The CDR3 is CASGGRLADTGELFF. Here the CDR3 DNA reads TGCGCCAGCGGTGGGAGGCTAGCTGACACCGGGGAGCTGTTTTTT.

The CDR3 sequence: CATSSGELGNEQFF. The CDR3, as DNA: TGTGCCACCAGTTCGGGAGAGTTAGGTAATGAGCAGTTCTTC. This chain links TRBV24-1 with TRBJ2-1, with a possible D match to TRBD2 (6 bases). With 6 bases removed from V and 7 bases from J, the gap between germline ends came to 15 bases. Germline V gene sequence: CDR1 KGHDR, CDR2 SFDVKD. The CDR3 sequence is 14 residues long.

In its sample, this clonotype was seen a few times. The CDR3, as DNA: TGTGCCAGCAAAAGATCGGGACAGGAAAACTACGAGCAGTACTTC. Its protein product is CASKRSGQENYEQYF. The V and J genes are TRBV6-6 and TRBJ2-7, with TRBD1 identical over 8 bases. V lost 7 bases and J lost 3; bases outside the gene matches: 11. The CDR3 contains 15 residues. Per the germline V gene, CDR1 is MNHNY and CDR2 is SVGAGI (reference sequence).

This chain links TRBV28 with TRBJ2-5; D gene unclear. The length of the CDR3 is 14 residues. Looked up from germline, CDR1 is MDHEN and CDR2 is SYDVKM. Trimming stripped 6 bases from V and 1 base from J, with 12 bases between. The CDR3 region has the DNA TGTGCCAGCAGCCCCTTCAGAACCCAAGAGACCCAGTACTTC. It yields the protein CASSPFRTQETQYF.